These 25 T cell receptor beta chains were sequenced from one sample in a study of T cell repertoires in cytomegalovirus infection. Antigens for these TCRs are unknown. MiXCR, run by TCRdb on the reads, gives a single entry per CDR3 protein. The sample has 570,000 or so distinct CDR3 sequences; around 40% are singletons. This specimen consisted of cultured PBMCs, obtained from culture after CMV antigen stimulation. These TCRs come from a human donor in good health (CMV status not recorded). Some clones in this sample may be carry-over from other donors' samples.

The rearrangement joins TRBV5-4 to TRBJ2-7, with D unresolved. Trimming removed 0 bases from V and 7 bases from J, with 11 bases in between. The CDR3 sequence is 13 residues long. CDR1 and CDR2 from the germline V gene are SGHNT and YYREEE (reference sequence). In DNA form, the CDR3 reads TGTGCCAGCAGCTTGGAGGGAACGAGGGAGCAGTACTTC. It translates to CASSLEGTREQYF.

This clonotype was seen a few times. The chain employs TRBV11-3 and TRBJ2-3, with 8 bases aligning to TRBD2. CDR1 is SGHNT, CDR2 YENEEA, per germline. This CDR3 is 16 amino acids long. The J segment lost 0 bases and the V segment lost 3 bases, leaving 5 bases of the junction unmatched. This chain's CDR3 is CASSLLSGGSTDTQYF. As DNA, the CDR3 is TGTGCCAGCAGCTTGCTTTCGGGGGGGAGCACAGATACGCAGTATTTT.

In its sample, this clonotype was seen many times. The rearrangement uses TRBV7-2 and TRBJ2-3; either TRBD1 or TRBD2 may fit D (6 bases each). Trimming removed 2 bases from V and 4 bases from J, with 10 bases in between. Per the germline V gene, CDR1 is SGHTA and CDR2 is FQGNSA. The CDR3 is 14 residues long. The CDR3 protein is CASSLRGEADTQYF. CDR3 bases: TGTGCCAGCAGCTTAAGGGGGGAGGCAGATACGCAGTATTTT.

This clonotype has only a few counts. The CDR3 DNA reads TGTGCCAGCAGCCCGACGGGGGGAGCCAACTATGGCTACACCTTC. Protein sequence: CASSPTGGANYGYTF. The chain recombines TRBV7-2 with TRBJ1-2, with D possibly TRBD1 on 5 matching bases. There are 15 residues in the CDR3. Germline CDR1 is SGHTA and CDR2 is FQGNSA. Between the trimmed V and J ends, which lost 5 bases and 2 bases, there was a span of 15 bases. Together with reference TRBV7-2 and TRBJ1-2, the CDR3 gives the full variable domain: GAGVSQSPSNKVTEKGKDVELRCDPISGHTALYWYRQSLGQGLEFLIYFQGNSAPDKSGLPSDRFSAERTGGSVSTLTIQRTQQEDSAVYLCASSPTGGANYGYTFGSGTRLTVV.

The rearrangement links TRBV5-1 to TRBJ1-1; a weak D match, TRBD1 (5 bases). This CDR3 comprises 15 residues. Trimming took off 6 bases at V and 1 base at J, with 16 bases between the two ends. Germline V gene lookup returns CDR1 SGHRS and CDR2 YFSETQ. CDR3 nucleotide sequence: TGCGCCAGCACCCTCAACGGGGGATCGAACACTGAAGCTTTCTTT. It translates to CASTLNGGSNTEAFF.

This clonotype was detected a few times. The chain employs TRBV20-1 and TRBJ2-3; TRBD2 agrees at 16 bases. V lost 6 bases to trimming and J lost 4 bases; unmatched junction nucleotides: 7. There are 16 residues in the CDR3. Germline loops: CDR1 DFQATT, CDR2 SNEGSKA (reference sequence). CDR3 region: CSADGTSGGESDTQYF. The CDR3 DNA is TGCAGTGCCGACGGGACTAGCGGGGGGGAATCAGATACGCAGTATTTT.

V usage is TRBV10-3 and J usage is TRBJ2-7, with D possibly matching TRBD2 (5 bases). Trimming took 6 bases from V and 5 from J, leaving 17 bases between them. Germline values: CDR1 ENHRY, CDR2 SYGVKD. The CDR3 length is 14 residues. CDR3 protein: CAIRVAGVVDEQYF. CDR3 DNA: TGTGCCATCAGGGTCGCCGGGGTCGTCGACGAGCAGTACTTC.

The genes are TRBV7-8 and TRBJ1-1; no reliable D call. From germline, CDR1 is SGHVS and CDR2 FQNEAQ. The length of the CDR3 is 17 residues. Trimming took off 5 bases at V and 0 bases at J, with 19 bases between the two ends. Here the CDR3 reads CASSPRRPFGVNTEAFF. CDR3 nucleotides: TGTGCCAGCAGCCCACGGCGGCCTTTTGGTGTGAACACTGAAGCTTTCTTT.

The rearrangement uses TRBV10-3 and TRBJ2-7; 9 bases map to TRBD2. The ends lost 6 bases at V and 5 bases at J; junction bases unmatched: 8. The CDR3 has 14 amino acids. CDR1 is ENHRY and CDR2 is SYGVKD in the germline V gene. The CDR3 protein is CAISPGLAKHEQYF. As DNA, the CDR3 is TGTGCCATCAGCCCCGGACTAGCGAAGCACGAGCAGTACTTC.

This clonotype appeared many times. This chain links TRBV7-2 with TRBJ2-1; 11 bases line up with TRBD2. The germline V gene has CDR1 SGHTA and CDR2 FQGNSA. After removal of 1 base from V and 7 bases from J, the junction contained 0 bases not matched to a gene. There are 14 residues in the CDR3. The CDR3 DNA follows: TGTGCCAGCAGCTTAGTAGCGGGAGGGAATGAGCAGTTCTTC. Translating gives CASSLVAGGNEQFF.

This sequence joins TRBV18 and TRBJ1-5; D is perhaps TRBD1 (5 bases). The germline V gene has CDR1 KGHSH and CDR2 LQKENI. The CDR3 is 14 residues long. V dropped 4 bases and J dropped 5 bases, with 12 bases sitting between them. CDR3 sequence: CASSLWGYDQPQHF. The CDR3 coding sequence is TGTGCCAGCTCACTTTGGGGGTACGATCAGCCCCAGCATTTT. The full variable domain, with the rest looked up from reference TRBV18 and TRBJ1-5, is NAGVMQNPRHLVRRRGQEARLRCSPMKGHSHVYWYRQLPEEGLKFMVYLQKENIIDESGMPKERFSAEFPKEGPSILRIQQVVRGDSAAYFCASSLWGYDQPQHFGDGTRLSIL.

The gene calls are TRBV6-5 and TRBJ1-5, with TRBD1 matching over 7 bases. CDR3 length equals 14 residues. Per the germline V gene, CDR1 is MNHEY and CDR2 is SVGAGI. The J segment lost 6 bases and the V segment lost 4 bases, leaving 6 bases of the junction unmatched. CDR3 DNA sequence: TGTGCCAGCAGTTCCAGGGGGACATCTCAGCCCCAGCATTTT. Its translation is CASSSRGTSQPQHF.

This clonotype occurred a few times. The J gene is TRBJ1-5, the V gene TRBV20-1, with unresolved D. Germline-derived CDR1 and CDR2 are DFQATT and SNEGSKA (reference sequence). The CDR3 is 11 amino acids. Trimming pared 0 bases from V and 9 bases from J, leaving 6 bases between. The CDR3 is CSAREGGPQHF. The CDR3 coding sequence is TGCAGTGCTAGAGAGGGAGGGCCCCAGCATTTT.

A note on this clonotype: The CDR3 does not close with the conserved phenylalanine or tryptophan, likely indicating a read error. The V call is TRBV28, the J call TRBJ2-3, with 7 bases that match TRBD2. Unmatched junction bases numbered 10, after V lost 7 bases and J lost 3 bases. CDR1 and CDR2 (germline): MDHEN, SYDVKM. The CDR3 has 15 amino acids. The CDR3 loop is CASTRGSEKTDTQYL. The CDR3 coding sequence is TGTGCCAGCACACGCGGGAGCGAGAAGACAGATACGCAGTATTTG.

This sequence joins TRBV28 and TRBJ2-3; 14 bases fit TRBD2. Losses at the gene ends were 4 bases for V and 6 bases for J; bases not matched to a gene: 18. The germline V gene has CDR1 MDHEN and CDR2 SYDVKM. The CDR3 is made up of 20 amino acids. As DNA, the CDR3 is TGTGCCAGCAGTTCCCATCGACTAGCGGGGGGGCCGAGTAGTATGGATACGCAGTATTTT. Its protein product is CASSSHRLAGGPSSMDTQYF.

V is TRBV23-1 and J is TRBJ1-5; D is unclear. TRBV23-1 is sorted into the ORF group, with uncertain function. The CDR3 covers 13 residues. V lost 8 bases to trimming and J lost 0 bases, with 8 bases between them. CDR3 DNA sequence: TGCGCCAGCCCGATCGTTAGCAATCAGCCCCAGCATTTT. Its translation: CASPIVSNQPQHF.

This clonotype has just one count. V usage is TRBV9 and J usage is TRBJ1-6, with D unclear. This CDR3 has 15 amino acids. The germline V gene encodes CDR1 SGDLS and CDR2 YYNGEE. Trimming removed 4 bases from V and 8 bases from J, with 16 bases in between. CDR3 sequence reads: CASSSHGAPDSPLHF. CDR3 bases: TGTGCCAGCAGCTCCCACGGTGCGCCCGATTCACCCCTCCACTTT.

The CDR3 reads CASSEALGGDTQYF. DNA for the CDR3: TGTGCCAGCAGTGAAGCACTGGGCGGAGATACGCAGTATTTT. The chain recombines TRBV2 with TRBJ2-3; D is unclear. CDR3 size: 14 residues. The V end was cut by 0 bases, the J end by 5 bases, with 9 bases between. The germline gives CDR1 SNHLY, CDR2 FYNNEI.

Only a few counts were recorded for this clonotype. The chain couples TRBV2 to TRBJ2-5, with D perhaps TRBD1 (5 bases). Trimming shortened V by 3 bases and J by 4 bases, and 9 bases separated the two germline ends. This CDR3 is built from 13 residues. Germline-derived CDR1 and CDR2 are SNHLY and FYNNEI. The CDR3 DNA reads as TGTGCCAGCAGTGAGTTAACAGGAGAGACCCAGTACTTC. This sequence encodes CASSELTGETQYF.

The rearrangement joins TRBV20-1 to TRBJ2-1, with TRBD2 identical over 10 bases. CDR1 and CDR2 from the germline V gene are DFQATT and SNEGSKA (reference sequence). Trimming took 4 bases from V and 11 from J; bases not matched to a gene: 11. CDR3 length: 14 amino acids. CDR3 region: CSATSGSGSRKQFF. The CDR3 nucleotides read TGCAGTGCTACTAGCGGGAGTGGTAGTAGGAAGCAGTTCTTC.

The rearrangement uses TRBV7-2 and TRBJ1-1; D is unclear. This CDR3 spans 14 amino acids. The V gene's germline CDR1 is SGHTA and CDR2 FQGNSA. Trimming stripped 4 bases from V and 0 bases from J, with 9 bases between. Here the CDR3 DNA reads TGTGCCAGCAGCTCGGGCCCGATGAACACTGAAGCTTTCTTT. It encodes CASSSGPMNTEAFF.

There are a few counts of this clonotype. This sequence joins TRBV10-3 and TRBJ2-5, with 8 positions matching TRBD1. CDR1 and CDR2 (germline): ENHRY, SYGVKD. Trimming cost V 3 bases and J 5 bases; bases outside gene matches: 8. The length of the CDR3 is 15 residues. CDR3 nucleotide sequence: TGTGCCATCAGTGATTTTAACAGGGGGTCGGAGACCCAGTACTTC. Translating gives CAISDFNRGSETQYF.

The chain links TRBV19 to TRBJ2-5, with TRBD2 as a possible D gene (6 bases). V was pared by 8 bases and J by 0 bases, with 19 bases between. Germline CDR1 LNHDA, CDR2 SQIVND (reference sequence). The CDR3 has 16 amino acids. The CDR3 sequence is CASSPVRGPHQETQYF. In nucleotides, the CDR3 is TGTGCCAGTTCCCCGGTGCGGGGCCCCCACCAAGAGACCCAGTACTTC.

V gene TRBV7-2 combines with J gene TRBJ2-7; TRBD2 is a possible D gene (6 bases). This CDR3 contains 15 residues. The V and J ends lost 5 bases and 7 bases respectively, with 21 bases between them. Germline V gives CDR1 SGHTA, CDR2 FQGNSA. CDR3: CASSIGSQATNEQYF. The CDR3 DNA follows: TGTGCCAGCAGCATCGGGAGTCAGGCTACGAATGAGCAGTACTTC.

In this sample, this clonotype turned up many times. The rearrangement uses TRBV7-2 and TRBJ2-2; 8 nucleotides align to TRBD2. V lost 5 bases, J lost 0 bases, and 5 bases stayed unmatched. From germline, CDR1 is SGHTA and CDR2 FQGNSA. CDR3 length: 16 residues. The CDR3 protein is CASSLSGLANTGELFF. CDR3 in DNA: TGTGCCAGCAGCCTCTCGGGACTAGCGAACACCGGGGAGCTGTTTTTT.